The T cell receptor (beta chain) described here comes from a study of long-term antiretroviral therapy in people with HIV. Study-level points and caveats: Information pertaining to ART adherence, viral resistance or therapeutic modifications was not obtained. Repertoires looked antigen-experienced, with only a slight naive shift after ART. Relative to transplant donor controls, diversity remained lower despite increasing after ART.

This CDR3 spans 15 amino acids. CDR1 and CDR2 from the germline V gene are SEHNR and FQNEAQ (reference sequence). Trimming left V 0 bases short and J 1 base short, with 9 bases between. Only a few counts were recorded for this clone. The target antigen is unknown. The libraries were made with immunoSEQ v3.0 at survey level. The study targeted about 40,000-55,000 T-cell genomes per sample in sequencing. Libraries were prepared by immunoSEQ multiplex PCR; TCRdb keeps only in-frame clonotypes and omits some of them. The data contain about 23,000 clones, over 80% of them singletons. This specimen consisted of unsorted PBMCs, obtained 0.4 years after starting antiretroviral therapy. The chain combines TRBV7-9 with TRBJ1-1; D gene unclear. The source is a man aged 50-59 years with HIV. CDR3 bases: TGTGCCAGCAGCTTAGCTGGACGCCGGAACACTGAAGCTTTCTTT. This sequence encodes CASSLAGRRNTEAFF.